This T cell receptor beta chain derives from a study of CD8+ T cells in alopecia areata. The treatment: oral pan-JAK inhibitor, 5-10 mg twice daily. Extraction of RNA preceded its reverse transcription into cDNA, which served as the sequencing template. TCRdb's table, derived via immunoSEQ multiplex PCR, lists solely in-frame clones and lacks some. The table has fewer than 150,000 clones, 56% seen once; the top ten hold under 3.5%. From germline, CDR1 is LNHDA and CDR2 SQIVND (reference sequence). The CDR3 is 14 amino acids. V shed 5 bases, J shed 5 bases, and the junction held 8 bases outside the gene matches.

This sequence joins TRBV19 and TRBJ2-5, with TRBD1 identical over 7 bases. Here the sequenced sample was CD4+ T cells sorted from blood, taken at week 24, from a patient treated with tofacitinib. The TCR sequence derives from a human donor with alopecia areata. CDR3 DNA: TGTGCCAGTAGTCCACGACAGGGTGCGGAGACCCAGTACTTC. Its protein is CASSPRQGAETQYF.